This T cell receptor beta chain was recovered during a study of blood T cell repertoires in COVID-19. This clone was picked up one time. The assay was immunoSEQ multiplex PCR, and TCRdb's table has in-frame clones only and misses some. This sample has fewer than 500,000 clones, with approximately 92% found just once. The V end lost 2 bases, the J end lost 5 bases, and 21 bases lay between the germline ends. This CDR3 has 17 amino acids. Per germline, CDR1 KGHSH and CDR2 LQKENI. Sequencing was done on a sample of PBMCs or T cells enriched from blood (not recorded which). The V call is TRBV18, the J call TRBJ1-2; D unclear. The TCR originated in a man aged 25-45 years who had recovered from COVID-19. CDR3 in amino acids: CASSPIAPERAGYGYTF. CDR3 DNA sequence: TGTGCCAGCTCACCAATTGCCCCCGAGAGGGCGGGGTATGGCTACACCTTC.